These 25 T cell receptor beta chains originate from one sample sequenced in a study of T cells in Graves' hyperthyroidism and ophthalmopathy. The CDR3 regions of TCR beta were amplified from RNA transcripts. HTBI primers were employed in a first-round RT-PCR of the TCR CDR3. TCRdb re-analysed the multiplex PCR reads in MiXCR, keeping a single row per CDR3 protein. Of some 500,000 distinct CDR3 sequences in the sample, under 15% were seen once. Material for sequencing was blood. The receptors derive from a woman aged 18-30 years with Graves' hyperthyroidism.

The genes are TRBV6-1 and TRBJ1-6, with 7 bases that match TRBD1. Trimming at V came to 5 bases and at J to 8 bases, leaving 9 bases not matched to a gene. Germline V gene sequence: CDR1 MNHNS, CDR2 SASEGT. CDR3 size: 15 residues. The CDR3 region is CASSPSAGGYSPLHF. CDR3 bases: TGTGCCAGCAGTCCCAGTGCAGGGGGATATTCACCCCTCCACTTT.

The sample holds many counts of this clonotype. This sequence joins TRBV20-1 and TRBJ1-1; D remains unclear. V lost 0 bases to trimming and J lost 4 bases, with 15 bases between them. CDR3 length equals 15 residues. The germline gives CDR1 DFQATT, CDR2 SNEGSKA (reference sequence). CDR3 DNA: TGCAGTGCTAGAGATCGAAGGCCGAGGATCACTGAAGCTTTCTTT. It specifies CSARDRRPRITEAFF.

This clonotype was recorded a few times. CDR3 residues: CASSRGTSERTDTQYF. Here the CDR3 DNA reads TGTGCCAGCAGCCGCGGGACTAGCGAACGCACAGATACGCAGTATTTT. V usage is TRBV5-5 and J usage is TRBJ2-3; TRBD2 aligns across 10 bases. CDR3 size: 16 residues. Germline-derived CDR1 and CDR2 are SGHKS and YYEKEE (reference sequence). Trimming took 4 bases from V and 1 from J; bases not matched to a gene: 6.

This clonotype was counted at least ten times. The rearrangement links TRBV6-1 to TRBJ1-5, with unresolved D. V lost 5 bases, J lost 5 bases, and 10 bases lay in between. Per the germline V gene, CDR1 is MNHNS and CDR2 is SASEGT. This CDR3 is built from 13 residues. The CDR3 loop reads CASSFVPHQPQHF. The CDR3 DNA reads TGTGCCAGCAGTTTCGTGCCACATCAGCCCCAGCATTTT.

The V gene is TRBV5-1, the J gene TRBJ2-1; 9 bases map to TRBD2. The CDR3 sequence is 17 residues long. Germline V CDR1 and CDR2: SGHRS, YFSETQ. Losses at the gene ends were 2 bases for V and 3 bases for J; bases not matched to a gene: 9. The CDR3, as DNA: TGCGCCAGCAGCTTTGGTAGTTTTAGCGGGAGCTACAATGAGCAGTTCTTC. It encodes CASSFGSFSGSYNEQFF.

This rearrangement joins TRBV20-1 to TRBJ2-7, with D perhaps matching TRBD1 or TRBD2 (5 bases each). Germline assignment: CDR1 DFQATT and CDR2 SNEGSKA (reference sequence). V was cut by 5 bases and J by 6 bases, with 17 bases left in between. The CDR3 contains 13 residues. Written as DNA, the CDR3 is TGCAGTGCTCTAATTCGGGGCCTGCGCGAGCAGTACTTC. Translating gives CSALIRGLREQYF.

Only a few counts were recorded for this clonotype. CDR3 amino acids: CASSLLRAGGFTYEQYF. The CDR3 coding sequence is TGTGCCAGCAGTCTTCTACGAGCGGGAGGGTTCACCTACGAGCAGTACTTC. This rearrangement joins TRBV27 to TRBJ2-7; 10 nucleotides align to TRBD2. Germline CDR1 reads MNHEY; CDR2 reads SMNVEV (reference sequence). The CDR3 has 17 residues. With V trimmed by 5 bases and J by 2 bases, 12 bases remained unmatched.

V gene TRBV7-9 combines with J gene TRBJ2-7, with a possible D match to TRBD2 (5 bases). The tail of the sequence fits TRBJ2-1 better, so the J call may be wrong. CDR1 SEHNR and CDR2 FQNEAQ come from the germline V gene (reference sequence). This CDR3 contains 14 residues. As DNA, the CDR3 is TGTGCCAGCAGCCCCGGGATCCTCTCCTACGAGCAGTTCTTC. It translates to CASSPGILSYEQFF.

Ten or more counts support this clonotype. This chain uses TRBV11-2 with TRBJ1-3; D remains ambiguous. Trimming shortened V by 3 bases and J by 2 bases, and 8 bases separated the two germline ends. From germline, CDR1 is SGHAT and CDR2 FQNNGV. The CDR3 consists of 14 residues. The CDR3 here is CASSFVGAGNTIYF. The CDR3 DNA follows: TGTGCCAGCAGCTTCGTTGGGGCTGGAAACACCATATATTTT.

The chain employs TRBV5-1 and TRBJ2-3; D is uncertain. The CDR3 extends over 13 amino acids. Germline V lookup: CDR1 SGHRS, CDR2 YFSETQ. V lost 1 base to trimming and J lost 6 bases, with 9 bases between them. The CDR3 reads CASSLSTPDTQYF. DNA for the CDR3: TGCGCCAGCAGCTTGAGTACTCCTGATACGCAGTATTTT. The full variable domain, in which reference TRBV5-1 and TRBJ2-3 provide the parts outside the CDR3, is KAGVTQTPRYLIKTRGQQVTLSCSPISGHRSVSWYQQTPGQGLQFLFEYFSETQRNKGNFPGRFSGRQFSNSRSEMNVSTLELGDSALYLCASSLSTPDTQYFGPGTRLTVL.

The chain combines TRBV7-8 with TRBJ2-1, with TRBD1 matching 8 bases. This CDR3 region has 16 residues. The germline CDR1 and CDR2 sequences are SGHVS and FQNEAQ. V lost 5 bases and J lost 7; bases outside the gene matches: 13. The CDR3 reads CASSPRRTGFFNEQFF. The CDR3 DNA is TGTGCCAGCAGCCCCCGCCGGACAGGGTTTTTTAATGAGCAGTTCTTC.

This clonotype came up many times. This chain uses TRBV5-6 with TRBJ2-5; D gene uncertain. Germline V lookup: CDR1 SGHDT, CDR2 YYEEEE. This CDR3 has 15 amino acids. V was pared by 3 bases and J by 3 bases, with 15 bases between. CDR3 sequence reads: CASSSNRQPKETQYF. The CDR3 nucleotides are TGTGCCAGCAGCTCCAACCGCCAGCCTAAAGAGACCCAGTACTTC.

This clonotype was seen at least ten times. This rearrangement joins TRBV5-5 to TRBJ1-2, with 7 positions matching TRBD1. From germline, CDR1 is SGHKS and CDR2 YYEKEE (reference sequence). This CDR3 is 15 amino acids long. With 4 bases clipped from V and 0 bases from J, the junction kept 6 bases outside the gene matches. DNA of the CDR3: TGTGCCAGCAGCCAACGGGACAGAACTAACTATGGCTACACCTTC. This gives the protein CASSQRDRTNYGYTF. The whole variable domain, filled in from reference TRBV5-5 and TRBJ1-2, reads DAGVTQSPTHLIKTRGQQVTLRCSPISGHKSVSWYQQVLGQGPQFIFQYYEKEERGRGNFPDRFSARQFPNYSSELNVNALLLGDSALYLCASSQRDRTNYGYTFGSGTRLTVV.

This chain links TRBV11-3 with TRBJ1-2; TRBD1 matches 7 bases. The CDR3 contains 15 residues. Germline V gene sequence: CDR1 SGHNT, CDR2 YENEEA. V gave up 4 bases and J gave up 3 bases; unmatched junction bases: 8. CDR3 sequence: CASSSGRGRDYGYTF. The DNA for the CDR3 is TGTGCCAGCAGCTCAGGAAGGGGGCGCGACTATGGCTACACCTTC. Combining the CDR3 with reference TRBV11-3 and TRBJ1-2 gives the whole variable domain EAGVVQSPRYKIIEKKQPVAFWCNPISGHNTLYWYLQNLGQGPELLIRYENEEAVDDSQLPKDRFSAERLKGVDSTLKIQPAELGDSAVYLCASSSGRGRDYGYTFGSGTRLTVV.

V and J are TRBV25-1 and TRBJ2-3; 9 bases fit TRBD2. The CDR3 contains 15 residues. The germline gives CDR1 MGHDK, CDR2 SYGVNS. V trimming: 5 bases; J trimming: 2 bases; junction bases outside the gene matches: 5. The CDR3 DNA reads TGTGCCAGCAGTTTAGCGGGGGTTCACACAGATACGCAGTATTTT. Protein product: CASSLAGVHTDTQYF.

This clonotype was detected ten times or more. The CDR3 sequence: CASSPQGGGTDTQYF. Here the CDR3 DNA reads TGTGCCAGCAGCCCCCAGGGCGGAGGTACAGATACGCAGTATTTT. The chain is built from TRBV7-3 and TRBJ2-3; D may match TRBD1 or TRBD2 (5 bases each). There are 15 residues in the CDR3. Germline V lookup: CDR1 SGHTA, CDR2 FQGTGA. V lost 5 bases, J lost 3 bases, and 15 bases lay in between.

The chain uses TRBV7-3 and TRBJ1-2, with D perhaps matching TRBD1 (6 bases). V was pared by 5 bases and J by 2 bases, with 12 bases between. The CDR3 spans 14 residues. Looked up from germline, CDR1 is SGHTA and CDR2 is FQGTGA. CDR3 nucleotide sequence: TGTGCCAGCAGCCCAACTACAGGGAACTATGGCTACACCTTC. Protein sequence: CASSPTTGNYGYTF. The full variable domain, with the rest looked up from reference TRBV7-3 and TRBJ1-2, is GAGVSQTPSNKVTEKGKYVELRCDPISGHTALYWYRQSLGQGPEFLIYFQGTGAADDSGLPNDRFFAVRPEGSVSTLKIQRTERGDSAVYLCASSPTTGNYGYTFGSGTRLTVV.

The V and J genes are TRBV2 and TRBJ1-6; TRBD1 matches at 9 bases. Germline V gene sequence: CDR1 SNHLY, CDR2 FYNNEI. The V segment lost 2 bases and the J segment 6 bases; nucleotides outside the gene matches: 8. The CDR3 sequence is 17 residues long. The CDR3 coding sequence is TGTGCCAGCAGTGAATATCATTCGGGACAGGGTAATTCACCCCTCCACTTT. It codes for CASSEYHSGQGNSPLHF.

The chain carries TRBV6-2 or TRBV6-3 and TRBJ2-4; D call uncertain. Germline values: CDR1 MNHEY, CDR2 SVGEGT. The CDR3 has 18 amino acids. The V gene lost 2 bases and the J gene lost 0 bases, with 17 bases spanning the gap. The CDR3 bases are TGTGCCAGCAGTTACGTGGCTAGGGAAGCGCTAGCCAAAAACATTCAGTACTTC. As protein: CASSYVAREALAKNIQYF.

This clonotype was detected only a few times. The chain combines TRBV5-5 with TRBJ2-3, with D unclear. The CDR3 is made up of 13 amino acids. The germline V gene encodes CDR1 SGHKS and CDR2 YYEKEE (reference sequence). V was pared by 0 bases and J by 5 bases, with 7 bases between. The CDR3 region is CASSLDGIDTQYF. CDR3 DNA: TGTGCCAGCAGCTTGGATGGCATAGATACGCAGTATTTT.

Only a few counts were recorded for this clonotype. Here the CDR3 DNA reads TGTGCCACCAGTGATTGGGGGGCGGAGAATGAGCAGTTCTTC. It specifies CATSDWGAENEQFF. The chain uses TRBV24-1 and TRBJ2-1; D could derive from TRBD1 or TRBD2 (6 bases each). The CDR3 length is 14 residues. Trimming cost V 2 bases and J 7 bases, with 11 bases left between them. Germline CDR1 KGHDR, CDR2 SFDVKD.

The sample holds many counts of this clonotype. The chain has TRBV9 and TRBJ2-1, with 9 nucleotides matching TRBD1. In germline, CDR1 is SGDLS, CDR2 YYNGEE. Germline trimming cut 4 bases from V and 3 bases from J; bases unmatched to any gene: 5. The CDR3 has 15 amino acids. The CDR3 region has the DNA TGTGCCAGCAGCTTCGAGGACAGGGGCTACAATGAGCAGTTCTTC. Its translation: CASSFEDRGYNEQFF.

This clonotype was found many times. This chain joins TRBV7-9 and TRBJ1-1; 9 nucleotides align to TRBD1. The CDR3 runs 16 residues. The germline gives CDR1 SEHNR, CDR2 FQNEAQ (reference sequence). Germline trimming cut 5 bases from V and 4 bases from J; bases unmatched to any gene: 11. CDR3 in amino acids: CASSRDRGSDGTEAFF. DNA for the CDR3: TGTGCCAGCAGCCGAGACAGGGGGAGTGACGGCACTGAAGCTTTCTTT.

This clonotype came up many times. The gene calls are TRBV27 and TRBJ2-5; TRBD2 matches at 9 bases. Germline trimming cut 4 bases from V and 4 bases from J; bases unmatched to any gene: 13. CDR3 length: 17 amino acids. Germline CDR1 reads MNHEY; CDR2 reads SMNVEV (reference sequence). The CDR3 nucleotides are TGTGCCAGCAGTTCCTCCGGGAGGGGCGGGAGGGGAGAGACCCAGTACTTC. Residues: CASSSSGRGGRGETQYF.

Details on this clonotype: It may be a read error: a sequence one base away is much more abundant. V is TRBV12-3 or TRBV12-4 and J is TRBJ1-2; weak D call: TRBD1 (5 bases). The CDR3 is 16 amino acids. V was pared by 8 bases and J by 2 bases, with 21 bases between. CDR3 DNA: TGTGCCAGCGGTCCCACTCTCAGGGAATCAAACTATGGCTACACCTTC. Translation: CASGPTLRESNYGYTF.